This TCR beta chain was sequenced in a study of high-grade serous ovarian cancer treatment subgroups. Tumor samples were taken before definitive surgery or chemotherapy. The study's findings and limits: Clonal relatedness tracked neoantigen level, and by trend copy number and mutation load. Different patients shared almost no repertoire; same-patient tumors shared about 0.11 to 0.79.

Profiling relied on immunoSEQ multiplex PCR, and the TCRdb table lists in-frame clones only, not all of them. Among 1,500 to 2,000 clones listed, about 70% were seen once. As for this clone: Its antigen is as yet unknown.

The sequencing input was tumor tissue. This TCR derives from a human donor with high-grade serous ovarian cancer.

CDR3 coding DNA: TGCAGTGGAGAACGCGAGCAGTTCTTC. It specifies CSGEREQFF. The chain couples TRBV20-1 to TRBJ2-1; D remains unclear. Trimming took off 7 bases at V and 10 bases at J, with 8 bases between the two ends. Germline CDR1 DFQATT, CDR2 SNEGSKA (reference sequence). The CDR3 runs to 9 residues.